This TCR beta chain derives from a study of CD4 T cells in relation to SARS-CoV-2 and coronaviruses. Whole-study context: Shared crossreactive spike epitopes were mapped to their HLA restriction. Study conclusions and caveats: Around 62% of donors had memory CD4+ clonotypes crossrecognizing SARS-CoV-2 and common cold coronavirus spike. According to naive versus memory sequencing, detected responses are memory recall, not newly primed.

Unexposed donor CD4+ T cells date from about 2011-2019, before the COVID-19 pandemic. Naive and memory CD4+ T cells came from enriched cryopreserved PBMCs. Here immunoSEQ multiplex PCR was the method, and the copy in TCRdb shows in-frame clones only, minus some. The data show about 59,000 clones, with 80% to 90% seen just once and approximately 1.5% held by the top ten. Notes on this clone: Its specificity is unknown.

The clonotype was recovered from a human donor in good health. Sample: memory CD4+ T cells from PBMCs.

The CDR3 loop reads CASSSGKGAYEQYF. The CDR3 region has the DNA TGCGCCAGCAGTTCAGGAAAGGGGGCCTACGAGCAGTACTTC. This chain connects TRBV5-1 to TRBJ2-7, with D possibly matching TRBD1 (6 bases). The CDR3 has 14 residues. V was shortened by 5 bases and J by 2 bases, with 14 bases between the two germline ends. Germline CDR1 reads SGHRS; CDR2 reads YFSETQ. Looking up the rest from reference TRBV5-1 and TRBJ2-7 gives the full variable domain: KAGVTQTPRYLIKTRGQQVTLSCSPISGHRSVSWYQQTPGQGLQFLFEYFSETQRNKGNFPGRFSGRQFSNSRSEMNVSTLELGDSALYLCASSSGKGAYEQYFGPGTRLTVT.